This T cell receptor beta chain originates from a study of beta chain features in type 1 diabetes. To note about this clone: Its antigen is unidentified.

Study-wide results and limits: VDJ junctions sequenced from type 1 diabetes patients showed fewer insertions and more deletions. Compared to healthy donors, patients appeared to have naive, central memory and Treg TCRB repertoires that were more alike. Moderate but significant shortening of TCRB CDR3s was recorded in all four CD4+ subsets from Type 1 diabetes patients.

Isolation of CD4+ naive, central memory, regulatory and stem cell-like memory cells was achieved by sorting via CD45RO/CCR7/CD25/CD127/CD95/CD27. The CDR3 runs to 15 residues. Germline V CDR1 and CDR2: MNHEY, SMNVEV (reference sequence). Since all of the isolated RNA was reverse transcribed, expressed TCRB transcripts were what got sequenced. Method: immunoSEQ multiplex PCR; TCRdb's copy keeps in-frame clones and lacks some. This table has some 44,000 clones, roughly half appearing once. The chain carries TRBV27 and TRBJ2-5, with D maybe TRBD2 (6 bases). TRBJ2-7 matches the DNA end more closely, so the J call is doubtful. What was sequenced was Tregs from blood. This clonotype was sampled from a woman aged 18-29 years in good health. The CDR3 sequence: CASSLPGTDPYEQYF. CDR3 in DNA: TGTGCCAGCAGTTTACCCGGGACTGATCCCTACGAGCAGTACTTC.